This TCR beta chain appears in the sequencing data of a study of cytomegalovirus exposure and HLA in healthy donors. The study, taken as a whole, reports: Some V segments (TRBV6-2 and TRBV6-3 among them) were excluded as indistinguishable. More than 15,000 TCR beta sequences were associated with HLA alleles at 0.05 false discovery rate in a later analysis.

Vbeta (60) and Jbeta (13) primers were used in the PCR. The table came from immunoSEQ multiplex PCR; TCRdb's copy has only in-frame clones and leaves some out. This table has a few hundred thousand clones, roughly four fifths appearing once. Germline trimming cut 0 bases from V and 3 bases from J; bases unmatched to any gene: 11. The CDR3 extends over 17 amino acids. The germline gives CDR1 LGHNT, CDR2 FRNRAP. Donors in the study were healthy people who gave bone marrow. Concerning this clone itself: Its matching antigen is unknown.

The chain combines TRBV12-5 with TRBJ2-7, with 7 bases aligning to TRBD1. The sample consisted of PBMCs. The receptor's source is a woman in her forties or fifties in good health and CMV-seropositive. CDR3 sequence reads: CASGLVYDRAGNYEQYF. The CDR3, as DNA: TGTGCTAGTGGTTTGGTATACGACAGGGCGGGTAACTACGAGCAGTACTTC.